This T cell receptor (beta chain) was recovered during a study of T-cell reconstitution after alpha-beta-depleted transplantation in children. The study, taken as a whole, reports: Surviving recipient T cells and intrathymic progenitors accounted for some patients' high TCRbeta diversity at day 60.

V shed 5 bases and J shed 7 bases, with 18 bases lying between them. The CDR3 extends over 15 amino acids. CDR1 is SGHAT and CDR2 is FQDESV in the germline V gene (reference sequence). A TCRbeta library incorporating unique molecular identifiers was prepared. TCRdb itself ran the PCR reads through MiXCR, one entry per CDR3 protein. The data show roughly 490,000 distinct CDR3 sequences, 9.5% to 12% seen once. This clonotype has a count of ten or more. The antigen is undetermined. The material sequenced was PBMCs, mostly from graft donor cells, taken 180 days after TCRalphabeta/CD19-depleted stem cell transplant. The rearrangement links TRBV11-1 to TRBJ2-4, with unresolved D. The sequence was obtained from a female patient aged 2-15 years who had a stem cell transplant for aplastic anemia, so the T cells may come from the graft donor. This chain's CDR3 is CASSPKTSEWNIQYF. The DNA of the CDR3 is TGTGCCAGCAGCCCAAAGACGTCCGAGTGGAACATTCAGTACTTC.